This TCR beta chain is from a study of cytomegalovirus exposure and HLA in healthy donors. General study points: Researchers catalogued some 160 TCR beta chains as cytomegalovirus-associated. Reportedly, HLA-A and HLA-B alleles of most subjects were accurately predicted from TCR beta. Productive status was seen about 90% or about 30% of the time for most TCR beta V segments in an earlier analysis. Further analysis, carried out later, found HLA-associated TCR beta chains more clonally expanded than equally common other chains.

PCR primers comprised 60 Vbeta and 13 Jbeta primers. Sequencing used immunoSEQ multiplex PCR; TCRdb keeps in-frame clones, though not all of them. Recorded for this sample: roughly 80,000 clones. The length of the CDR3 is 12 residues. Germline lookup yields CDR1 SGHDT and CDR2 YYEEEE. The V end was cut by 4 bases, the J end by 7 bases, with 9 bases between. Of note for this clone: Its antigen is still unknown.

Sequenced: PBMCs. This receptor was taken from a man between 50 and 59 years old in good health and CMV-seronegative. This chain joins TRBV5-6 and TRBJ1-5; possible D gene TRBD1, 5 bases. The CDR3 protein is CASSRGDQPQHF. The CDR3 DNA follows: TGTGCCAGCAGCAGGGGTGACCAGCCCCAGCATTTT.